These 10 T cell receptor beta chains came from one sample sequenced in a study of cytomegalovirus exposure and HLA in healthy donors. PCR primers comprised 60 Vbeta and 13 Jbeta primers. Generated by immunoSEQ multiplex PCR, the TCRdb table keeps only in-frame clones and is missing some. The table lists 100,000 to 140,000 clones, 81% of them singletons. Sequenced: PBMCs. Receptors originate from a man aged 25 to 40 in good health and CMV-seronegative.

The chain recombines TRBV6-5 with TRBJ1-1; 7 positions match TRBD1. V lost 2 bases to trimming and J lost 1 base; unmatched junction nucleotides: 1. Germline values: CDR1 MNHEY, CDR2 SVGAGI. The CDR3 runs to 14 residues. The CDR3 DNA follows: TGTGCCAGCAGTTACCGACAGGGGAACACTGAAGCTTTCTTT. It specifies CASSYRQGNTEAFF.

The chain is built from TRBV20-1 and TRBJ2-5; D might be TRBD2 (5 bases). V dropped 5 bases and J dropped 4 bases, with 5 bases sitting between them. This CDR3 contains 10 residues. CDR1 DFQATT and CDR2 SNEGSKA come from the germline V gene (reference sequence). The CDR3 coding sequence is TGCAGTGCTCGGGGAGAGACCCAGTACTTC. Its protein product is CSARGETQYF.

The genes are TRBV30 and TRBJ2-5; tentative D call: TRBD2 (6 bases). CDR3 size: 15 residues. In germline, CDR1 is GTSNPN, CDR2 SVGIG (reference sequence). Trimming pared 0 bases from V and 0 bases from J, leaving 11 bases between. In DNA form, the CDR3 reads TGTGCCTGGAGTGTATTGGCGGGACACCAAGAGACCCAGTACTTC. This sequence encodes CAWSVLAGHQETQYF.

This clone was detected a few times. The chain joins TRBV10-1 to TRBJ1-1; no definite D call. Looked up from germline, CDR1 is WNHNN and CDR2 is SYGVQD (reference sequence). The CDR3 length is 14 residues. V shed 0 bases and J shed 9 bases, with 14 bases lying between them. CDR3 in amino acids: CASSESIARDQAFF. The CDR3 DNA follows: TGCGCCAGCAGTGAGTCGATTGCGAGGGATCAAGCTTTCTTT.

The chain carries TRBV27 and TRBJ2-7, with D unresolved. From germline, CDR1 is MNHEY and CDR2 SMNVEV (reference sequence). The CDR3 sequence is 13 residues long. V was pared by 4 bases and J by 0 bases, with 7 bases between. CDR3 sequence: CASSSLNSYEQYF. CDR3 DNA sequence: TGTGCCAGCAGTTCTCTTAACTCCTACGAGCAGTACTTC.

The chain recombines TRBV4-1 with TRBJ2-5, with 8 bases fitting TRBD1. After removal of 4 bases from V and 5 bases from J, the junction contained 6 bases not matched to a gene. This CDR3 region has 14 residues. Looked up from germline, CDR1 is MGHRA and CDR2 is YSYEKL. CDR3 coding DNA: TGCGCCAGCAGCCCAGACAGGGGTGCCGAGACCCAGTACTTC. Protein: CASSPDRGAETQYF.

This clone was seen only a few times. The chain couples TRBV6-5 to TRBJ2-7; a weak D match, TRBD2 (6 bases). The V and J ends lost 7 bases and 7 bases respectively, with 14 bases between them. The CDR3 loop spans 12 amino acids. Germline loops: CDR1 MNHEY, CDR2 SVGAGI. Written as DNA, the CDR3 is TGTGCCAGCACGGGGGTGGGAGAGGAGCAGTACTTC. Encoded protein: CASTGVGEEQYF.

This chain's CDR3 is CASSGRAGGGNTEAFF. CDR3 sequence (DNA): TGTGCCAGCAGCGGAAGGGCGGGAGGGGGCAACACTGAAGCTTTCTTT. The V gene is TRBV11-3, the J gene TRBJ1-1; TRBD1 matches 7 bases. CDR3 length: 16 amino acids. The V gene's germline CDR1 is SGHNT and CDR2 YENEEA. V lost 5 bases and J lost 2; bases outside the gene matches: 11.

CDR3 bases: TGTGCCAGCAGCTTGGGTCAGTCGAACACTGAAGCTTTCTTT. It translates to CASSLGQSNTEAFF. The V call is TRBV5-4, the J call TRBJ1-1; D unresolved. The CDR3 sequence is 14 residues long. CDR1 and CDR2 from the germline V gene are SGHNT and YYREEE (reference sequence). Trimming removed 0 bases at V and 1 base at J, with 7 bases between.

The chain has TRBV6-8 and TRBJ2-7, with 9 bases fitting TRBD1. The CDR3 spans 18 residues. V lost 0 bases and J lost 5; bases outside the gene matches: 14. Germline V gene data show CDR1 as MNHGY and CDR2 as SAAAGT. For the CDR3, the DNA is TGTGCCAGCAGTTACTCGCCGAGGGGAAGGGACAGGGCTGACGAGCAGTACTTC. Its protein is CASSYSPRGRDRADEQYF.